The clone carrying this T cell receptor (beta chain) appeared a few times. With 60 Vbeta and 13 Jbeta primers, the PCR was carried out. In the original workflow: Unique TCR beta chains numbered around 80 million in a later analysis, with about 11 million shared. Libraries were prepared by immunoSEQ multiplex PCR; TCRdb keeps only in-frame clonotypes and omits some of them. The V and J calls and clone size come from that table; D and trimming were worked out from the DNA. The sample shows around 150,000 clones, roughly four fifths of them seen only once. The sample is drawn from a study of cytomegalovirus exposure and HLA in healthy donors. The CDR3 length is 19 residues. J gave up 1 base and V 0 bases, and 11 bases lay outside the gene matches. Germline CDR1 MGHRA, CDR2 YSYEKL.

The sequenced sample consisted of PBMCs. V gene TRBV4-1 combines with J gene TRBJ2-2; 7 bases are shared with TRBD2. The clonotype comes from a girl aged 2-15 years in good health and CMV-seropositive. The CDR3 coding sequence is TGCGCCAGCAGCCAAGATCTCTTTGGACTAGTCCGGAACACCGGGGAGCTGTTTTTT. Translation gives CASSQDLFGLVRNTGELFF.